The rows below give T cell receptor beta chains drawn from one sample of a study of type 1 regulatory T cells. Antigen specificity for these receptors is unknown. TCRdb reprocessed the reads with MiXCR, giving one entry per CDR3 protein. The repertoire holds about 69,000 distinct CDR3 sequences, with under 25% as singletons. The sample taken for sequencing was cultured type 1 regulatory T (Tr1) cells, either the whole culture or a sorted fraction (not recorded which). The receptors were sampled from a human donor in good health. Each CDR3 is given with its conserved first and last residue. A D gene is named only where the DNA matches it firmly. Clone size appears in some rows only: once, few, many, or a class for an expanded clone.

v_call	j_call	d_call	clone_size	cdr3_aa	cdr3_nt
TRBV25-1	TRBJ1-6	.	.	CASRASYNSPLHF	TGTGCCAGCAGGGCCTCCTATAATTCACCCCTCCACTTT
TRBV2	TRBJ2-1	TRBD2	few	CASSATSGRNNEQFF	TGTGCCAGCAGCGCCACTAGCGGGAGGAATAATGAGCAGTTCTTC
TRBV18	TRBJ2-3	.	many	CASSSLGDTQYF	TGTGCCAGCTCATCCCTGGGGGATACGCAGTATTTT
TRBV5-1	TRBJ2-1	.	.	CASSLFNNEQFF	TGCGCCAGCAGCTTATTTAACAATGAGCAGTTCTTC
TRBV20-1	TRBJ2-4	.	few	CSARGVGGNAKNIQYF	TGCAGTGCTAGAGGGGTAGGAGGCAATGCCAAAAACATTCAGTACTTC
TRBV11-2	TRBJ2-1	TRBD2	once	CASSVLAGGNYNEQFF	TGTGCCAGCAGCGTCCTAGCGGGAGGGAACTACAATGAGCAGTTCTTC
TRBV28	TRBJ1-2	.	.	CAGYEGQNYGYTF	TGTGCCGGCTATGAGGGGCAAAACTATGGCTACACCTTC
TRBV2	TRBJ2-2	TRBD1	.	CASRDRAETGELFF	TGTGCCAGCAGGGACAGGGCAGAGACCGGGGAGCTGTTTTTT
TRBV5-8	TRBJ1-1	TRBD1	few	CASSSQGARNTEAFF	TGTGCCAGCAGCTCACAGGGGGCGCGGAACACTGAAGCTTTCTTT
TRBV20-1	TRBJ2-1	TRBD2	few	CSARGQREGPNEQFF	TGCAGTGCTAGAGGACAGCGGGAGGGCCCGAATGAGCAGTTCTTC
TRBV7-2	TRBJ2-5	.	.	CASSPRSGPETQYF	TGTGCCAGCAGCCCCCGCTCAGGGCCAGAGACCCAGTACTTC
TRBV5-1	TRBJ2-1	TRBD2	.	CASSLMASGDNEQFF	TGCGCCAGCAGCTTGATGGCTAGCGGGGACAATGAGCAGTTCTTC
TRBV30	TRBJ1-1	.	.	CAWRNTLNTEAFF	TGTGCCTGGAGAAACACCCTGAACACTGAAGCTTTCTTT
TRBV5-1	TRBJ2-3	.	.	CASSWGVLGISTDTQYF	TGCGCCAGCAGCTGGGGAGTACTAGGAATAAGCACAGATACGCAGTATTTT
TRBV24-1	TRBJ2-5	.	.	CATSVGDRGTQYF	TGTGCCACCAGTGTTGGGGATAGGGGGACCCAGTACTTC
TRBV27	TRBJ2-4	.	.	CASPLVPKNIQYF	TGTGCCAGCCCACTCGTGCCCAAAAACATTCAGTACTTC
TRBV6-6	TRBJ1-4	TRBD1	few	CASSSPGQGFEKLFF	TGTGCCAGCAGTTCCCCGGGACAGGGATTTGAAAAACTGTTTTTT
TRBV2	TRBJ2-2	TRBD1	.	CASRRQGSGTGELFF	TGTGCCAGCAGGCGACAGGGCTCGGGCACCGGGGAGCTGTTTTTT
TRBV7-2	TRBJ2-1	TRBD2	few	CASSPGLAKNNEQFF	TGTGCCAGCAGCCCTGGACTAGCGAAAAACAATGAGCAGTTCTTC
TRBV5-1	TRBJ2-1	.	.	CASSLTSGALPEQFF	TGCGCCAGCAGCTTAACTTCCGGGGCCCTGCCTGAGCAGTTCTTC
TRBV7-2	TRBJ1-4	.	.	CASSLSVPTQGKLFF	TGTGCCAGCAGCTTATCGGTACCGACCCAGGGAAAACTGTTTTTT
TRBV4-3	TRBJ2-4	.	.	CASSQDLAKNIQYF	TGCGCCAGCAGCCAAGATTTAGCCAAAAACATTCAGTACTTC
TRBV20-1	TRBJ1-5	.	.	CSAGRELGNQPQHF	TGCAGTGCCGGACGGGAGTTAGGCAATCAGCCCCAGCATTTT
TRBV5-1	TRBJ1-2	.	medium-sized	CASSPLGGGSNTF	TGCGCCAGCAGCCCACTTGGGGGCGGGAGTAACACCTTC
TRBV5-6	TRBJ1-4	.	few	CASSLADRMEKLFF	TGTGCCAGCAGCTTGGCGGACCGGATGGAAAAACTGTTTTTT
TRBV7-3	TRBJ2-1	.	.	CASSLMGGNSYNEQFF	TGTGCCAGCAGCTTAATGGGCGGGAACTCCTACAATGAGCAGTTCTTC
TRBV5-1	TRBJ1-2	.	medium-sized	CASSHGGDHYGYTF	TGCGCCAGCAGCCATGGGGGGGACCACTATGGCTACACCTTC
TRBV7-2	TRBJ2-3	.	few	CASRRTDTQYF	TGTGCCAGCAGAAGGACAGATACGCAGTATTTT
TRBV6-5	TRBJ2-7	TRBD2	.	CASRKGLAGDTYEQYF	TGTGCCAGCAGGAAGGGACTAGCGGGGGATACCTACGAGCAGTACTTC
TRBV20-1	TRBJ2-1	TRBD2	.	CSARLAGSFDEQFF	TGCAGTGCTAGACTAGCGGGATCATTCGATGAGCAGTTCTTC
TRBV13	TRBJ2-2	.	.	CASSLGSTGELFF	TGTGCCAGCAGCTTAGGTTCAACCGGGGAGCTGTTTTTT
TRBV20-1	TRBJ2-1	TRBD2	few	CSAAPLAGATYNEQFF	TGCAGTGCTGCCCCGCTAGCGGGAGCTACCTACAATGAGCAGTTCTTC
TRBV7-3	TRBJ2-1	TRBD2	.	CASSQNPGLANNEQFF	TGTGCCAGCAGCCAAAATCCGGGACTAGCGAACAATGAGCAGTTCTTC
TRBV7-8	TRBJ2-7	.	few	CASSLRVSSYEQYF	TGTGCCAGCAGCTTACGAGTTAGCTCCTACGAGCAGTACTTC
TRBV6-5	TRBJ2-7	.	.	CASRKDSLTVEQYF	TGTGCCAGCAGAAAGGACAGCCTTACTGTCGAGCAGTACTTC
TRBV5-1	TRBJ2-3	.	.	CASSSGDRDRDTQYF	TGCGCCAGCAGCTCGGGAGACAGGGACCGCGATACGCAGTATTTT
TRBV30	TRBJ1-3	.	.	CAWSRNRSGNTIYF	TGTGCCTGGAGTCGAAACAGGTCTGGAAACACCATATATTTT
TRBV5-1	TRBJ2-1	.	.	CASSSQGRTYEQFF	TGCGCCAGCAGCTCGCAGGGACGGACCTACGAGCAGTTCTTC
TRBV18	TRBJ2-7	.	few	CASSPPGGYEQYF	TGTGCCAGCTCACCACCAGGGGGGTACGAGCAGTACTTC
TRBV27	TRBJ2-7	TRBD1	.	CASSFDGTGSSYEQYF	TGTGCCAGCAGTTTCGATGGGACAGGGAGTTCCTACGAGCAGTACTTC
TRBV29-1	TRBJ2-3	TRBD2	.	CSVEGRAGGRDTQYF	TGCAGCGTTGAAGGCAGGGCGGGAGGCAGAGATACGCAGTATTTT
TRBV18	TRBJ2-7	.	few	CASSLRGRNEQYF	TGTGCCAGCTCCCTCAGGGGTAGGAACGAGCAGTACTTC
TRBV5-1	TRBJ1-4	TRBD1	many	CASSLGQGNEKLFF	TGCGCCAGCAGCTTGGGACAGGGGAATGAAAAACTGTTTTTT
TRBV18	TRBJ1-5	.	few	CASSPGGAQGPQHF	TGTGCCAGCTCACCAGGGGGGGCCCAAGGGCCCCAGCATTTT